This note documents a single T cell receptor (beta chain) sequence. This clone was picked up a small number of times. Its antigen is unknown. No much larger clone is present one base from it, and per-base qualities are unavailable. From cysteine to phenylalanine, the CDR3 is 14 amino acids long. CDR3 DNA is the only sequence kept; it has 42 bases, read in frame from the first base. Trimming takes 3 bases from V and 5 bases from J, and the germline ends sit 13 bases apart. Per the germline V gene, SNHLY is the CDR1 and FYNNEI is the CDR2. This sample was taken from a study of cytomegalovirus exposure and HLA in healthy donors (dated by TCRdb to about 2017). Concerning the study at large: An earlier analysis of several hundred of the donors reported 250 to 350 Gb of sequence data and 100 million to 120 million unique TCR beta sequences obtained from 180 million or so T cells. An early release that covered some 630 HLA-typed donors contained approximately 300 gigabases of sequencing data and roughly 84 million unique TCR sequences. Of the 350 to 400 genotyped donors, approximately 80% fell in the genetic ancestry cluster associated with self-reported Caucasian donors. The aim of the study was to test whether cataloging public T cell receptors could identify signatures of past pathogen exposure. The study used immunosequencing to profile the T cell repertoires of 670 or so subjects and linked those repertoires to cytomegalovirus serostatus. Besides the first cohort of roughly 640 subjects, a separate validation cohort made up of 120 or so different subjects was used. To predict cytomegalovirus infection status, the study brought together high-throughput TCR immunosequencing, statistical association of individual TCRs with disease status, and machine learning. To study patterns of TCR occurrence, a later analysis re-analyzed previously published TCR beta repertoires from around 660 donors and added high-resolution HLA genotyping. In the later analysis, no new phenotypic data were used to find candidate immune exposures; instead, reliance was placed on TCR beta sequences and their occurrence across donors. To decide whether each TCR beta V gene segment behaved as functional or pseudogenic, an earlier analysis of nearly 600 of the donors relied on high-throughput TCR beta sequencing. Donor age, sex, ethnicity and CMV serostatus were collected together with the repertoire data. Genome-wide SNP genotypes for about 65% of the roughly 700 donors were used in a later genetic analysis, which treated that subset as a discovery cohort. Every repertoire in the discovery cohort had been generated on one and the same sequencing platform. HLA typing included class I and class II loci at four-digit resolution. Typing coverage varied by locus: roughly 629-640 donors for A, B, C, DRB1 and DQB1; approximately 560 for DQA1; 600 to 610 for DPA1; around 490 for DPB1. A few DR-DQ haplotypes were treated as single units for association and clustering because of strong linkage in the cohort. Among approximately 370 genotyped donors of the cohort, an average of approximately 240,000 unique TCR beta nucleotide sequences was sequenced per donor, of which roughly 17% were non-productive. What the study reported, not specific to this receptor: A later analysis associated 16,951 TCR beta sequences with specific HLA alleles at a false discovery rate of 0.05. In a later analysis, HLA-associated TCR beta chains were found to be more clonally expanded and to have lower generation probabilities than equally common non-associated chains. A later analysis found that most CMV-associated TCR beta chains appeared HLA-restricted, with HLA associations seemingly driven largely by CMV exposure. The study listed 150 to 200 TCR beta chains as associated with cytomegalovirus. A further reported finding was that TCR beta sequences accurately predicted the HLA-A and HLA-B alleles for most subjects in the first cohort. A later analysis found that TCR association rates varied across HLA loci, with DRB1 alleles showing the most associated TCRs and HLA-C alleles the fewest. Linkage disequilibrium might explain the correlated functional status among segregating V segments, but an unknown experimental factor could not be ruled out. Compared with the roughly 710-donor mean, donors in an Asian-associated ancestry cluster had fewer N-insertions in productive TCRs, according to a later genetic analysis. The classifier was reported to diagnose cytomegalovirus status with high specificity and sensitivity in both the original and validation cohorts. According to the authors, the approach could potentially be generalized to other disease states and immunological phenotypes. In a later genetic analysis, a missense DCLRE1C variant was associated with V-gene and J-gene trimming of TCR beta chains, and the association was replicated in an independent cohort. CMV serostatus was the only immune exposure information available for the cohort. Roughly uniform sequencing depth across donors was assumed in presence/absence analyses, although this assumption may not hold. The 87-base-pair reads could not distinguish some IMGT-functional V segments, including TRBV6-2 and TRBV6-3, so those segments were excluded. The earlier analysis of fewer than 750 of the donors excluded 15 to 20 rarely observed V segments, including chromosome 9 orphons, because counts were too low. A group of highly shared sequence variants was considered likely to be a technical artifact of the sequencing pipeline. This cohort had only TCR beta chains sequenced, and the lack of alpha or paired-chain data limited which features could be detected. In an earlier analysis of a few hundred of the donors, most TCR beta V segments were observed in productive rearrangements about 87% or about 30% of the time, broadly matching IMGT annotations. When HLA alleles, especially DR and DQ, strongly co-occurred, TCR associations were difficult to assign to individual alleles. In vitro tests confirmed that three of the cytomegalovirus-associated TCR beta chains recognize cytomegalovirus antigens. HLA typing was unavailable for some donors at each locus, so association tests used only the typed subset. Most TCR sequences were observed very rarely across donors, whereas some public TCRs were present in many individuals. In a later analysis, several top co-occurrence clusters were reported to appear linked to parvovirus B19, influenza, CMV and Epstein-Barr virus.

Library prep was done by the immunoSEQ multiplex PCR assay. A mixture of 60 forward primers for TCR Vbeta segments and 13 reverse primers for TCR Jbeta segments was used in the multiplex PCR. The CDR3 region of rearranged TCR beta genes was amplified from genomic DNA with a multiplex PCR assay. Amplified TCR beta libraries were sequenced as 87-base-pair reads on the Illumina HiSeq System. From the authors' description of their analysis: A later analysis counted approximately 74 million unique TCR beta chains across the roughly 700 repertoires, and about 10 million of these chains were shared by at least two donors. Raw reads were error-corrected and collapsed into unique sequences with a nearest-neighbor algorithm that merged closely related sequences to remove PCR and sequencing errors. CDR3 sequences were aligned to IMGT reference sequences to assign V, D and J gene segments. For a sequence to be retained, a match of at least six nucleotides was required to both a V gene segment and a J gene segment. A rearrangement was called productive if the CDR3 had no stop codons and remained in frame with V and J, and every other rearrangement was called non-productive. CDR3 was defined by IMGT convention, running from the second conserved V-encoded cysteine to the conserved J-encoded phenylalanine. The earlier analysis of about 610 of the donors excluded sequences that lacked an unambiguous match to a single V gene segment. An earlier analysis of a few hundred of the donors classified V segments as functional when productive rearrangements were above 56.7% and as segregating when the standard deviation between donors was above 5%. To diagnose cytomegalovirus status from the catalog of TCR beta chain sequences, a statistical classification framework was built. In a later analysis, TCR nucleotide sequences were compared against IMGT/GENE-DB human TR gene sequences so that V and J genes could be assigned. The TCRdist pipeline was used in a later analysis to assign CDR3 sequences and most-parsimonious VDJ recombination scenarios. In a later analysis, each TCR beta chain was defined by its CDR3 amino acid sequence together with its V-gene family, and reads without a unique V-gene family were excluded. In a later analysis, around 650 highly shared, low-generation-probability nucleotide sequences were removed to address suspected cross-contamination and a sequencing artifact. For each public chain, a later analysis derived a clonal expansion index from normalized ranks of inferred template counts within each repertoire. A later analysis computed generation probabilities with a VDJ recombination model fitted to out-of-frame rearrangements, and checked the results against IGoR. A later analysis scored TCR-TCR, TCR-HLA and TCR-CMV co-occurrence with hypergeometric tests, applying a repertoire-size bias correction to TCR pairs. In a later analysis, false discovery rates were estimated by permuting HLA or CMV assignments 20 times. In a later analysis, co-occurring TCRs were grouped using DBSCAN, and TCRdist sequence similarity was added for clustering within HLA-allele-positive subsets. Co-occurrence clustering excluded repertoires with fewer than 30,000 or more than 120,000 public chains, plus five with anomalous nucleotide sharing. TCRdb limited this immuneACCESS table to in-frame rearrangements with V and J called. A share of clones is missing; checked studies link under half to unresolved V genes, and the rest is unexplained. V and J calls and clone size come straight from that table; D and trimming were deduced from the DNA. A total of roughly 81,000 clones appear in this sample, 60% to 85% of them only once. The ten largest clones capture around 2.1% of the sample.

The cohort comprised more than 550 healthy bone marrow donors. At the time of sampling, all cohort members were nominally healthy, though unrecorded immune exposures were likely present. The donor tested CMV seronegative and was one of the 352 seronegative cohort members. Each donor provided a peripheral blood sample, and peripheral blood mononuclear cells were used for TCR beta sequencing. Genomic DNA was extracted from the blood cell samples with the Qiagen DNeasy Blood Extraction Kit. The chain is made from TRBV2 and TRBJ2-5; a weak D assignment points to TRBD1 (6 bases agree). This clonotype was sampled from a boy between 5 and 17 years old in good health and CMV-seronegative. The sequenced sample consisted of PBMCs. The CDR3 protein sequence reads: CASSERQAGETQYF. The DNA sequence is TGTGCCAGCAGTGAGAGACAGGCGGGCGAGACCCAGTACTTC.